Listed here are 22 T cell receptor beta chains from one sample, sequenced in a study of T cells in Graves' hyperthyroidism and ophthalmopathy. RNA transcripts yielded amplified TCR beta CDR3 regions. First-round RT-PCR with HTBI primers amplified the TCR CDR3 region. MiXCR, applied by TCRdb to the multiplex PCR reads, yields one record per CDR3 protein. Among some 800,000 distinct CDR3 sequences listed, 38% were seen once. Sequencing was carried out using blood. The receptors shown here come from a man younger than 30 with Graves' hyperthyroidism.

Notes on this clonotype: This could be a read error, since a much larger clone is one nucleotide away. The V call is TRBV20-1, the J call TRBJ2-5, with D maybe TRBD2 (5 bases). CDR1 and CDR2 (germline): DFQATT, SNEGSKA (reference sequence). Trimming cost V 2 bases and J 3 bases, with 13 bases left between them. The CDR3 sequence is 14 residues long. CDR3 sequence: CSARRTRNEETQYF. The CDR3 DNA is TGCAGTGCTAGAAGGACTCGGAACGAAGAGACCCAGTACTTC.

This clonotype was counted at least ten times. The chain carries TRBV2 and TRBJ1-6; D is perhaps TRBD1 (5 bases). CDR1 is SNHLY, CDR2 FYNNEI, per germline. The CDR3 is made up of 15 amino acids. Deletions cut 10 bases from V and 0 bases from J, with 13 bases between. The DNA for the CDR3 is TGTGCCACCCGGCAGGGTTCCTCCTATAATTCACCCCTCCACTTT. Amino acid sequence: CATRQGSSYNSPLHF. The full variable domain, its missing parts supplied by reference TRBV2 and TRBJ1-6, is EPEVTQTPSHQVTQMGQEVILRCVPISNHLYFYWYRQILGQKVEFLVSFYNNEISEKSEIFDDQFSVERPDGSNFTLKIRSTKLEDSAMYFCATRQGSSYNSPLHFGNGTRLTVT.

This clonotype was detected only a few times. The chain employs TRBV4-1 and TRBJ2-7; D call uncertain. The CDR3 loop spans 13 amino acids. CDR1 and CDR2 (germline): MGHRA, YSYEKL. Trimming shortened V by 0 bases and J by 3 bases, and 6 bases separated the two germline ends. The CDR3 DNA reads as TGCGCCAGCAGCCAAGATTTCAGCTACGAGCAGTACTTC. Translating it yields CASSQDFSYEQYF.

The CDR3 sequence: CASSSGGTGVREQYF. The CDR3 nucleotides are TGTGCCAGCAGCTCGGGGGGGACAGGGGTACGCGAGCAGTACTTC. This chain joins TRBV7-2 and TRBJ2-7; TRBD1 agrees at 10 bases. V was pared by 4 bases and J by 6 bases, with 9 bases of the junction left unmatched. This CDR3 is built from 15 residues. From germline, CDR1 is SGHTA and CDR2 FQGNSA. The whole variable domain, remainder taken from reference TRBV7-2 and TRBJ2-7, is GAGVSQSPSNKVTEKGKDVELRCDPISGHTALYWYRQSLGQGLEFLIYFQGNSAPDKSGLPSDRFSAERTGGSVSTLTIQRTQQEDSAVYLCASSSGGTGVREQYFGPGTRLTVT.

The chain couples TRBV4-2 to TRBJ2-5; 10 nucleotides match TRBD2. The CDR3 sequence is 15 residues long. Germline-derived CDR1 and CDR2 are LGHNA and YNFKEQ. J lost 5 bases, V lost 6 bases, and 9 bases had no gene match. The CDR3 sequence is CASSPNSGGAETQYF. The CDR3 DNA sequence: TGTGCCAGCAGTCCAAACAGCGGGGGGGCCGAGACCCAGTACTTC.

A word on this clonotype: The CDR3 ends on some other residue instead of the conserved phenylalanine or tryptophan, so this is likely a read error. It is unclear where the CDR3 begins or ends on the DNA, so no DNA is shown, and the CDR3 is as TCRdb lists it. The chain uses TRBV9 and TRBJ1-1. 11 amino acids form the CDR3, both terminal residues included. Germline V gene data show CDR1 as SGDLS and CDR2 as YYNGEE. CDR3 residues: CASSVEGRGGL.

V is TRBV9 and J is TRBJ2-2; 9 bases agree with TRBD1. Germline-derived CDR1 and CDR2 are SGDLS and YYNGEE. V shed 8 bases, J shed 6 bases, and the junction held 5 bases outside the gene matches. This CDR3 spans 13 amino acids. CDR3 loop: CARGGTGPGELFF. In nucleotides, the CDR3 is TGTGCCAGGGGGGGGACAGGGCCCGGGGAGCTGTTTTTT.

The rearrangement links TRBV2 to TRBJ1-1; D is ambiguous. Germline V lookup: CDR1 SNHLY, CDR2 FYNNEI. The CDR3 runs to 13 residues. V dropped 11 bases and J dropped 10 bases, with 23 bases sitting between them. The CDR3 DNA is TGTGCCTGGAGTGTAGGGCAGCTACTTGGAGCTTTCTTT. The encoded protein is CAWSVGQLLGAFF. Full variable domain (rest looked up from reference TRBV2 and TRBJ1-1): EPEVTQTPSHQVTQMGQEVILRCVPISNHLYFYWYRQILGQKVEFLVSFYNNEISEKSEIFDDQFSVERPDGSNFTLKIRSTKLEDSAMYFCAWSVGQLLGAFFGQGTRLTVV.

The chain couples TRBV5-6 to TRBJ1-4; no clear D gene. The CDR3 consists of 16 residues. The V and J ends lost 1 base and 6 bases respectively, with 16 bases between them. The germline gives CDR1 SGHDT, CDR2 YYEEEE. The CDR3 is CASSLNSYRNHEKLFF. The CDR3 bases are TGTGCCAGCAGCTTGAATTCGTACAGAAACCATGAAAAACTGTTTTTT. Filled out from reference TRBV5-6 and TRBJ1-4, the complete variable domain reads DAGVTQSPTHLIKTRGQQVTLRCSPKSGHDTVSWYQQALGQGPQFIFQYYEEEERQRGNFPDRFSGHQFPNYSSELNVNALLLGDSALYLCASSLNSYRNHEKLFFGSGTQLSVL.

Points on this clonotype: The junction departs from the called germline gene at one end, perhaps through a read error. This sequence joins TRBV2 and TRBJ2-2; D is unclear. CDR1 and CDR2 (germline): SNHLY, FYNNEI. This CDR3 has 15 residues. CDR3 in DNA: TGCGCCAGCAGCCAAGCGCCCGGGTTCACCGGGGAGCTGTTTTTT. Translating it yields CASSQAPGFTGELFF.

The genes are TRBV10-3 and TRBJ1-2; TRBD1 aligns across 8 bases. Germline V gene sequence: CDR1 ENHRY, CDR2 SYGVKD. The CDR3 loop spans 14 amino acids. After removal of 5 bases from V and 8 bases from J, the junction contained 10 bases not matched to a gene. CDR3 nucleotide sequence: TGTGCCATCAGTCCGACAGGGGCGGGGTACGGCTACACCTTC. Translated, it gives CAISPTGAGYGYTF.

This clonotype was observed a handful of times. This chain connects TRBV19 to TRBJ1-1; the D is unclear. Trimming shortened V by 8 bases and J by 5 bases, and 12 bases separated the two germline ends. CDR3 length equals 12 residues. Germline V gene sequence: CDR1 LNHDA, CDR2 SQIVND (reference sequence). The CDR3 loop reads CASFQWGTEAFF. CDR3 DNA sequence: TGTGCCAGTTTTCAGTGGGGAACTGAAGCTTTCTTT.

This clonotype has a handful of counts. The chain employs TRBV7-9 and TRBJ2-7, with no clear D. The ends were cut back, 2 bases at V and 1 base at J, with 9 bases in the middle. Per the germline V gene, CDR1 is SEHNR and CDR2 is FQNEAQ (reference sequence). The CDR3 runs 14 residues. This CDR3 reads CASSLNWDSYEQYF. The CDR3 coding sequence is TGTGCCAGCAGCTTAAACTGGGATTCCTACGAGCAGTACTTC. The full variable domain, with the rest looked up from reference TRBV7-9 and TRBJ2-7, is DTGVSQNPRHKITKRGQNVTFRCDPISEHNRLYWYRQTLGQGPEFLTYFQNEAQLEKSRLLSDRFSAERPKGSFSTLEIQRTEQGDSAMYLCASSLNWDSYEQYFGPGTRLTVT.

Details on this clonotype: At one boundary the junction diverges from the germline segment, which might be a read error. The rearrangement joins TRBV7-9 to TRBJ1-1; tentatively, D is TRBD1 (5 bases). Per germline, CDR1 SEHNR and CDR2 FQNEAQ (reference sequence). The CDR3 runs to 12 residues. The CDR3 reads CANSFGQTEAFF. Here the CDR3 DNA reads TGTGCCAACAGCTTCGGACAAACTGAAGCTTTCTTT.

The sample holds many counts of this clonotype. The V and J genes are TRBV19 and TRBJ1-1; D perhaps matches TRBD1 (6 bases). CDR3 length equals 12 residues. V lost 9 bases to trimming and J lost 7 bases, with 15 bases between them. From germline, CDR1 is LNHDA and CDR2 SQIVND (reference sequence). The CDR3 spells CASLTGLGEAFF. In DNA, the CDR3 is TGTGCCAGCCTGACAGGCCTCGGTGAAGCTTTCTTT. The whole variable domain, filled in from reference TRBV19 and TRBJ1-1, reads DGGITQSPKYLFRKEGQNVTLSCEQNLNHDAMYWYRQDPGQGLRLIYYSQIVNDFQKGDIAEGYSVSREKKESFPLTVTSAQKNPTAFYLCASLTGLGEAFFGQGTRLTVV.

A single count supports this clonotype. Sequence at one end of the junction differs from germline and may be a read error. The chain has TRBV9 and TRBJ1-1, with D hard to call. The CDR3 is 9 residues long. Germline lookup yields CDR1 SGDLS and CDR2 YYNGEE. The CDR3 nucleotides are TGTGCCAGCAGCGTAGATGGGGTTTTT. Its protein is CASSVDGVF. The full variable domain, its missing parts supplied by reference TRBV9 and TRBJ1-1, is DSGVTQTPKHLITATGQRVTLRCSPRSGDLSVYWYQQSLDQGLQFLIQYYNGEERAKGNILERFSAQQFPDLHSELNLSSLELGDSALYFCASSVDGVFGQGTRLTVV.

In this sample, this clonotype turned up many times. The V and J genes are TRBV9 and TRBJ1-6; no definite D call. This CDR3 is 15 amino acids long. V was shortened by 0 bases and J by 1 base, with 5 bases between the two germline ends. The V gene's germline CDR1 is SGDLS and CDR2 YYNGEE. The CDR3 region has the DNA TGTGCCAGCAGCGTAGGACAATCCTATAATTCACCCCTCCACTTT. Its protein product is CASSVGQSYNSPLHF.

Turning to this clonotype: One end of the junction does not line up with germline, which may come from a read error. This chain uses TRBV7-9 with TRBJ1-5; 7 positions match TRBD1. The length of the CDR3 is 15 residues. Germline-derived CDR1 and CDR2 are SEHNR and FQNEAQ (reference sequence). The CDR3 sequence: CASSQAYRGIQPQHF. In DNA, the CDR3 is TGCGCCAGCAGCCAGGCTTACAGGGGAATTCAGCCCCAGCATTTT.

V gene TRBV5-8 combines with J gene TRBJ1-2; D gene unclear. The CDR3 consists of 13 residues. Trimming removed 0 bases at V and 6 bases at J, with 9 bases between. From germline, CDR1 is SGHTS and CDR2 YDEGEE. The CDR3 sequence: CASSLVDFDGYTF. CDR3 nucleotide sequence: TGTGCCAGCAGCTTGGTGGATTTTGATGGCTACACCTTC.

This clonotype was detected ten times or more. V is TRBV14 and J is TRBJ2-7; D is unresolved. CDR1 is SGHDN and CDR2 is FVKESK in the germline V gene. Trimming cost V 3 bases and J 6 bases, with 6 bases left between them. The CDR3 is 11 residues long. DNA of the CDR3: TGTGCCAGCAGCCATGGCGGCGAGCAGTACTTC. Encoded protein: CASSHGGEQYF.

The V and J genes are TRBV7-9 and TRBJ2-7; 12 nucleotides match TRBD1. CDR3 size: 15 residues. CDR1 SEHNR and CDR2 FQNEAQ come from the germline V gene (reference sequence). Trimming cost V 5 bases and J 5 bases; bases outside gene matches: 7. The CDR3 bases are TGTGCCAGCAGCGCGCCGGGACAGGGGGCCAACGAGCAGTACTTC. Residues: CASSAPGQGANEQYF.

This sequence joins TRBV25-1 and TRBJ1-5; a weak D match, TRBD1 (5 bases). CDR3 length: 15 amino acids. V was trimmed by 7 bases and J by 0 bases, leaving 13 bases between them. CDR1 and CDR2 (germline): MGHDK, SYGVNS. The CDR3 loop reads CASIPPGYSNQPQHF. Written as DNA, the CDR3 is TGTGCCAGCATCCCGCCAGGGTATAGCAATCAGCCCCAGCATTTT.